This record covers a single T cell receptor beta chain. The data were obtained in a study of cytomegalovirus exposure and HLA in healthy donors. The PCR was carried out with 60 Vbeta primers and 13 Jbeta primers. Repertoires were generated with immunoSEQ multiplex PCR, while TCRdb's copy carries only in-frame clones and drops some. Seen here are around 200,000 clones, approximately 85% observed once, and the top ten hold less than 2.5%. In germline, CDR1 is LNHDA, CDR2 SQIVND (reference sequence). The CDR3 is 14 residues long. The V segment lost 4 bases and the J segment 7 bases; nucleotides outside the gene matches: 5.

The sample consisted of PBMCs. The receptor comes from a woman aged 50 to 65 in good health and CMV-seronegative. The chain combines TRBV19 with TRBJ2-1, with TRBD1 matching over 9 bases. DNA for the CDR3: TGTGCCAGTAGTAGCTGGGACAGGGATAATGAGCAGTTCTTC. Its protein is CASSSWDRDNEQFF.